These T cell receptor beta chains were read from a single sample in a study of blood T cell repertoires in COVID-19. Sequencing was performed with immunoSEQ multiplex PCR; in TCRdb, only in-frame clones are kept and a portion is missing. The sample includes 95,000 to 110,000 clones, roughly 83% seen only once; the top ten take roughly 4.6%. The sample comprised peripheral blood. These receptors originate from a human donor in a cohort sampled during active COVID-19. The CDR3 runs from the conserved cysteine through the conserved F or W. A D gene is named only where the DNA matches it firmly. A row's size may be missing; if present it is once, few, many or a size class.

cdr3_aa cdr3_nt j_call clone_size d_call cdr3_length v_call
CSAKGLTRETQYF TGCAGCGCAAAAGGCCTCACCAGGGAGACCCAGTACTTC TRBJ2-5 NA NA 13 TRBV29-1
CASSLSLAGDTQYF TGTGCCAGCAGCTTAAGCTTGGCGGGAGACACCCAGTACTTC TRBJ2-5 once TRBD2 14 TRBV7-2
CASSQDIGGPSSYNEQFF TGTGCCAGCAGCCAAGATATCGGCGGGCCGAGCTCCTACAATGAGCAGTTCTTC TRBJ2-1 few NA 18 TRBV14
CASSYLGAALIEPQHF TGTGCCAGCAGTTATCTGGGGGCAGCCCTAATCGAGCCCCAGCATTTT TRBJ1-5 NA NA 16 TRBV6-2/TRBV6-3
CASSVGTSGTGETQYF TGTGCCAGCAGCGTTGGGACTAGCGGGACTGGGGAGACCCAGTACTTC TRBJ2-5 NA TRBD2 16 TRBV9
CASSLESPSGTKEQFF TGTGCCAGCAGCTTAGAAAGTCCTAGCGGGACCAAGGAGCAGTTCTTC TRBJ2-1 NA TRBD2 16 TRBV13
CASSTRTSGSRIGELFF TGTGCCAGTAGTACCAGGACTAGCGGGAGCCGGATCGGGGAGCTGTTTTTT TRBJ2-2 NA TRBD2 17 TRBV19
CASSTRTSGSSYDEQFF TGTGCCAGTAGTACTAGGACTAGCGGGAGTAGTTACGATGAGCAGTTCTTC TRBJ2-1 once TRBD2 17 TRBV19
CASSLEAVGGYGYTF TGTGCCAGCAGCTTAGAGGCGGTTGGTGGCTATGGCTACACCTTC TRBJ1-2 NA NA 15 TRBV7-3
CSVAGTQNTGELFF TGCAGCGTCGCCGGGACACAGAACACCGGGGAGCTGTTTTTT TRBJ2-2 NA NA 14 TRBV29-1
CASSLGMRDLNTEAFF TGTGCCAGCAGCCTCGGGATGAGGGATCTGAACACTGAAGCTTTCTTT TRBJ1-1 NA NA 16 TRBV5-6
CASSVGDREGYTF TGTGCCAGCAGCGTAGGGGACAGGGAAGGCTACACCTTC TRBJ1-2 NA TRBD1 13 TRBV9
CASSTGATNEKLFF TGTGCCAGCTCAACAGGTGCAACTAATGAAAAACTGTTTTTT TRBJ1-4 once NA 14 TRBV18
CASSILAGGRTDTQYF TGTGCCAGTAGTATTCTCGCGGGAGGGCGCACAGATACGCAGTATTTT TRBJ2-3 NA TRBD2 16 TRBV19
CASKGDSGANVLTF TGTGCCAGCAAGGGGGACTCTGGGGCCAACGTCCTGACTTTC TRBJ2-6 NA NA 14 TRBV6-6
CASSFGRIYEQYF TGTGCCAGCAGTTTCGGCAGGATATACGAGCAGTACTTC TRBJ2-7 NA NA 13 TRBV27
CASSSDWYNEPFF TGTGCCAGCAGCTCGGACTGGTACAATGAGCCGTTCTTC TRBJ2-1 once NA 13 TRBV28
CASSFIGTGDANYGYTF TGTGCCAGCAGCTTCATAGGGACAGGGGATGCTAACTATGGCTACACCTTC TRBJ1-2 NA TRBD1 17 TRBV5-4
CASSFRRERGTEAFF TGTGCCAGCAGCTTTAGGCGGGAAAGAGGCACTGAAGCTTTCTTT TRBJ1-1 NA NA 15 TRBV7-2
CASTLNQGWGNQPQHF TGTGCCAGCACCTTAAATCAGGGATGGGGCAATCAGCCCCAGCATTTT TRBJ1-5 NA NA 16 TRBV27
CATSDFPLGGGNNEQFF TGTGCCACCAGTGATTTTCCCCTGGGGGGAGGAAACAATGAGCAGTTCTTC TRBJ2-1 NA NA 17 TRBV24-1
CACTLLGGQETQYF TGTGCCTGCACCCTCTTGGGGGGACAAGAGACCCAGTACTTC TRBJ2-5 NA NA 14 TRBV30
CASSTGTGGNYYGYTF TGTGCCAGTAGTACCGGGACAGGCGGAAATTACTATGGCTACACCTTC TRBJ1-2 NA TRBD1 16 TRBV19
CASSQDKGWETQYF TGCGCCAGCAGCCAAGATAAGGGGTGGGAGACCCAGTACTTC TRBJ2-5 NA NA 14 TRBV5-1
CASSPWVPRTFLTSGSSYNEQFF TGTGCCAGCAGCCCCTGGGTACCACGAACCTTTTTGACTAGCGGGAGTTCCTACAATGAGCAGTTCTTC TRBJ2-1 few TRBD2 23 TRBV7-8
CASSLVSGQETQYF TGCGCCAGCAGCTTGGTAAGCGGCCAAGAGACCCAGTACTTC TRBJ2-5 NA NA 14 TRBV5-1
CASSIQLYNSPLHF TGTGCCAGTAGTATTCAACTATATAATTCACCCCTCCACTTT TRBJ1-6 NA NA 14 TRBV19
CASSYFPSGRTDTQYF TGTGCCAGCAGTTACTTCCCTAGCGGGAGAACAGATACGCAGTATTTT TRBJ2-3 NA TRBD2 16 TRBV6-5
CASSSAGGYGETQYF TGTGCCAGCAGTTCCGCAGGGGGCTACGGGGAGACCCAGTACTTC TRBJ2-5 NA TRBD1 15 TRBV27
CATSDWTTGELFF TGTGCCACCAGTGATTGGACAACCGGGGAGCTGTTTTTT TRBJ2-2 NA NA 13 TRBV24-1
CASSPLGALYNEQFF TGTGCCAGCAGTCCGTTGGGAGCCCTCTACAATGAGCAGTTCTTC TRBJ2-1 once NA 15 TRBV6-2/TRBV6-3
CASSRQGTNGYTF TGTGCCAGCAGTCGACAGGGGACGAATGGCTACACCTTC TRBJ1-2 NA TRBD1 13 TRBV6-5
CASSGGRGETDTQYF TGCGCCAGCAGCGGGGGCAGGGGGGAAACAGATACGCAGTATTTT TRBJ2-3 NA NA 15 TRBV5-1
CASSLQGAGTLVNEQFF TGTGCCAGCAGCTTACAGGGGGCGGGCACACTCGTCAATGAGCAGTTCTTC TRBJ2-1 NA TRBD1 17 TRBV7-8
CAWSVKGAANYGYTF TGTGCCTGGAGTGTAAAGGGGGCGGCCAACTATGGCTACACCTTC TRBJ1-2 NA TRBD1 15 TRBV30
CASRKPNQPQHF TGTGCCAGCAGGAAGCCTAATCAGCCCCAGCATTTT TRBJ1-5 NA NA 12 TRBV27
CASSLTSRGPNEKLFF TGTGCCAGCAGCTTAACCTCCAGGGGACCTAATGAAAAACTGTTTTTT TRBJ1-4 NA NA 16 TRBV7-8
CASSPWGEDFETEAFF TGCGCCAGCAGCCCCTGGGGGGAGGATTTTGAGACTGAAGCTTTCTTT TRBJ1-1 NA NA 16 TRBV4-1
CSLPGGPSEQFF TGCAGCCTCCCCGGAGGGCCGTCTGAGCAGTTCTTC TRBJ2-1 NA NA 12 TRBV29-1
CASGPVGGNTIYF TGTGCCAGCGGGCCGGTTGGTGGAAACACCATATATTTT TRBJ1-3 NA NA 13 TRBV6-6
CASSVESSAIWDTQYF TGTGCCAGCAGCGTAGAGTCTAGCGCTATATGGGATACGCAGTATTTT TRBJ2-3 NA NA 16 TRBV9
CASSPTGRAYEQYF TGTGCCAGCAGCCCGACGGGGAGGGCCTACGAGCAGTACTTC TRBJ2-7 NA TRBD2 14 TRBV3-1/TRBV3-2
CASSFGRGSGTGELFF TGCGCCAGCAGCTTCGGCAGGGGGTCGGGCACCGGGGAGCTGTTTTTT TRBJ2-2 NA TRBD1 16 TRBV5-1
CASSIDSSYNEQFF TGTGCCAGTAGTATTGACAGCTCCTACAATGAGCAGTTCTTC TRBJ2-1 NA NA 14 TRBV19
CASSSGQGIQIGSPLHF TGTGCCAGCAGCTCGGGACAGGGGATACAGATAGGTTCACCCCTCCACTTT TRBJ1-6 NA TRBD1 17 TRBV5-6
CASSLVGANYNEQFF TGTGCCAGCAGCTTAGTGGGAGCGAACTACAATGAGCAGTTCTTC TRBJ2-1 NA NA 15 TRBV7-2
CASSPRTSGGGSYNEQFF TGTGCCAGCTCACCCAGGACTTCGGGAGGAGGCTCCTACAATGAGCAGTTCTTC TRBJ2-1 once TRBD2 18 TRBV18
CASSSNSGYEQYF TGTGCCAGCAGTAGTAATAGCGGCTACGAGCAGTACTTC TRBJ2-7 NA NA 13 TRBV25-1
CASQRGEGANTQYF TGTGCCAGCCAGCGGGGGGAGGGCGCGAATACGCAGTATTTT TRBJ2-3 NA TRBD2 14 TRBV9
CASSSGGAGNNEQFF TGTGCCAGCAGCTCCGGCGGGGCAGGGAACAATGAGCAGTTCTTC TRBJ2-1 NA NA 15 TRBV7-2
CASRTGTDLYGYTF TGTGCCAGCAGAACCGGGACAGACCTATATGGCTACACCTTC TRBJ1-2 NA TRBD1 14 TRBV28
CASSLDSVANTGELFF TGTGCCAGCTCGCTCGACAGTGTCGCGAACACCGGGGAGCTGTTTTTT TRBJ2-2 once NA 16 TRBV18